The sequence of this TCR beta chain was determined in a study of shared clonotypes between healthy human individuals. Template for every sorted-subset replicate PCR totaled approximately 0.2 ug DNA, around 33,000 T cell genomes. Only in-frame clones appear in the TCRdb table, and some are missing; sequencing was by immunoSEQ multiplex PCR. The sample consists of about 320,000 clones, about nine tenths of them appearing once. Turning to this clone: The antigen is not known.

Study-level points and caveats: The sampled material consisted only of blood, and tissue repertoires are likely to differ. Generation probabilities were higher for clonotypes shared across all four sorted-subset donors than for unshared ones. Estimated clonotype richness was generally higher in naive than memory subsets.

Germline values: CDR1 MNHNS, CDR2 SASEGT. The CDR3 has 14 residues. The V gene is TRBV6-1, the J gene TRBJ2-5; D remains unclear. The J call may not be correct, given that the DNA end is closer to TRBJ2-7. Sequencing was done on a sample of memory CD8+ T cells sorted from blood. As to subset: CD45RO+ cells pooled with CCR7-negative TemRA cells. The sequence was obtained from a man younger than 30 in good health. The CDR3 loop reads CASSESLGGYEQYF. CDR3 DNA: TGTGCCAGCAGTGAAAGTTTAGGTGGGTACGAGCAGTACTTC.